This entry lists 27 T cell receptor beta chains sequenced from one sample in a study of breast tumors, draining lymph nodes, adjacent tissues. TCRdb fed the multiplex PCR reads into MiXCR, producing one record per CDR3 protein. In the table there are about 150,000 distinct CDR3 sequences, 20% to 25% of which are singletons. Breast cancer patients provided tissue from their axillary draining lymph nodes. Input material: axillary lymph node tissue. Receptors were obtained from a female donor with breast cancer. Some clones in this sample may be carry-over from other donors' samples.

Ten or more counts support this clonotype. The rearrangement joins TRBV12-3 or TRBV12-4 to TRBJ1-4; unclear D gene. The V gene lost 3 bases and the J gene lost 2 bases, with 7 bases spanning the gap. The CDR3 runs to 14 residues. DNA for the CDR3: TGTGCCAGCAGTTTTCGGGGTACTAATGAAAAACTGTTTTTT. This sequence encodes CASSFRGTNEKLFF.

Ten or more counts support this clonotype. The chain has TRBV11-3 and TRBJ2-7; D call uncertain. Trimming took off 5 bases at V and 6 bases at J, with 20 bases between the two ends. The CDR3 sequence is 15 residues long. Germline lookup yields CDR1 SGHNT and CDR2 YENEEA. In nucleotides, the CDR3 is TGTGCCAGCAGCCCCTTGGTCCGGGCAGGAATCGAGCAGTACTTC. It specifies CASSPLVRAGIEQYF.

The table lists this clonotype with many counts. This chain connects TRBV18 to TRBJ2-2; perhaps TRBD2 as D (6 bases). The CDR3 spans 14 residues. Germline V gene lookup returns CDR1 KGHSH and CDR2 LQKENI. V gave up 5 bases and J gave up 4 bases, with 11 bases separating them. CDR3 sequence (DNA): TGTGCCAGCTCAGAACTCGGGAGCACCGGGGAGCTGTTTTTT. Its protein is CASSELGSTGELFF.

The table lists this clonotype with many counts. This chain joins TRBV20-1 and TRBJ2-5, with D possibly being TRBD1 or TRBD2 (5 bases each). The CDR3 covers 15 residues. Deletions cut 0 bases from V and 5 bases from J, with 16 bases between. CDR1 and CDR2 from the germline V gene are DFQATT and SNEGSKA (reference sequence). CDR3 sequence reads: CSARDLRAGTETQYF. DNA for the CDR3: TGCAGTGCTAGAGATCTGAGGGCAGGGACGGAGACCCAGTACTTC.

The rearrangement uses TRBV9 and TRBJ2-5; 8 nucleotides agree with TRBD1. In germline, CDR1 is SGDLS, CDR2 YYNGEE. J was trimmed by 3 bases and V by 3 bases; bases with no gene match: 10. There are 16 residues in the CDR3. The CDR3 DNA is TGTGCCAGCAGCGACCACTCCGGGACAGGAAAAGAGACCCAGTACTTC. Encoded protein: CASSDHSGTGKETQYF.

This clonotype came up many times. The chain employs TRBV19 and TRBJ2-1, with 9 bases lining up with TRBD2. After removal of 3 bases from V and 4 bases from J, the junction contained 7 bases not matched to a gene. The CDR3 has 16 amino acids. CDR1 is LNHDA and CDR2 is SQIVND in the germline V gene (reference sequence). For the CDR3, the DNA is TGTGCCAGTAGTATTAGGGCGGGAGGGAAGTACAATGAGCAGTTCTTC. Its translation is CASSIRAGGKYNEQFF.

The sample holds many counts of this clonotype. The rearrangement joins TRBV5-1 to TRBJ2-5; maybe TRBD1 (5 bases). The germline gives CDR1 SGHRS, CDR2 YFSETQ. The CDR3 loop spans 15 amino acids. The V gene lost 2 bases and the J gene lost 3 bases, with 14 bases spanning the gap. The CDR3 reads CASSFHPGKEETQYF. The CDR3 nucleotides read TGCGCCAGCAGCTTCCACCCAGGGAAGGAAGAGACCCAGTACTTC.

This clonotype occurred many times. This chain connects TRBV27 to TRBJ2-5; tentative D call: TRBD2 (6 bases). Germline values: CDR1 MNHEY, CDR2 SMNVEV (reference sequence). The V end was cut by 6 bases, the J end by 4 bases, with 18 bases between. This CDR3 contains 15 residues. CDR3: CASSLRRVRGETQYF. CDR3 in DNA: TGTGCCAGCAGCCTCAGGAGGGTTCGAGGAGAGACCCAGTACTTC.

This clonotype was observed a handful of times. The chain has TRBV28 and TRBJ2-2; TRBD2 matches 8 bases. The J segment lost 5 bases and the V segment lost 6 bases, leaving 5 bases of the junction unmatched. This CDR3 is built from 14 residues. Germline V gene data show CDR1 as MDHEN and CDR2 as SYDVKM. Here the CDR3 DNA reads TGTGCCAGCAGCGGGGGGGACCAAACCGGGGAGCTGTTTTTT. This encodes CASSGGDQTGELFF.

In regard to this clonotype: No conserved phenylalanine or tryptophan is present at the end of the CDR3, so a read error is the likely explanation. The rearrangement joins TRBV30 to TRBJ2-1; 13 bases align to TRBD2. This CDR3 spans 15 amino acids. Trimming cost V 5 bases and J 4 bases; bases outside gene matches: 5. Germline loops: CDR1 GTSNPN, CDR2 SVGIG (reference sequence). CDR3 sequence reads: CAWGLAGVGYNEQFS. The CDR3, as DNA: TGTGCCTGGGGACTAGCGGGAGTTGGGTACAATGAGCAGTTCTCC.

At least ten counts were recorded for this clonotype. CDR3 sequence: CASSLYQGYTF. CDR3 sequence (DNA): TGTGCCAGCAGCTTGTATCAAGGCTACACCTTC. The rearrangement joins TRBV5-6 to TRBJ1-2; D gene unclear. V was shortened by 1 base and J by 8 bases, with 6 bases between the two germline ends. The CDR3 is 11 residues long. CDR1 and CDR2 from the germline V gene are SGHDT and YYEEEE.

This clonotype has at least ten counts. The J gene is TRBJ2-3, the V gene TRBV20-1, with TRBD2 matching 12 bases. V was clipped by 6 bases and J by 3 bases; unmatched bases: 7. CDR3 size: 15 residues. CDR1 is DFQATT, CDR2 SNEGSKA, per germline (reference sequence). CDR3 sequence reads: CSADYGTSGTDTQYF. CDR3 nucleotides: TGCAGTGCAGACTACGGGACTAGCGGGACAGATACGCAGTATTTT.

This clonotype appeared many times. Germline is not matched at one junction end, which may reflect a read error. The chain joins TRBV20-1 to TRBJ2-1, with D perhaps TRBD2 (6 bases). Per germline, CDR1 DFQATT and CDR2 SNEGSKA (reference sequence). There are 16 residues in the CDR3. CDR3 residues: CSAREDPGTFPFLAFF. In nucleotides, the CDR3 is TGCAGTGCGAGAGAGGACCCAGGGACTTTCCCCTTCTTAGCGTTCTTC.

This clonotype was counted between two and nine times. A much larger clone differs by one base, so this may be a read error. This chain uses TRBV5-1 with TRBJ2-3, with 7 bases lining up with TRBD1. CDR3 size: 13 residues. CDR1 and CDR2 (germline): SGHRS, YFSETQ. CDR3 sequence: CASSTGQTDMQYF. The CDR3 DNA reads as TGCGCCAGCAGCACGGGACAGACAGATATGCAGTATTTT.

On this clonotype itself: This may come from a read error, since a much larger clone is one base off. The CDR3 loop is CASNSGRATGSYEQYF. Written as DNA, the CDR3 is TGTGCCAGTAATTCTGGACGGGCGACGGGCTCCTACGAGCAGTACTTC. The chain combines TRBV19 with TRBJ2-7; no clear D. CDR1 LNHDA and CDR2 SQIVND come from the germline V gene (reference sequence). This CDR3 spans 16 amino acids. V was clipped by 7 bases and J by 0 bases, with 19 bases between them.

The J gene is TRBJ2-3, the V gene TRBV15; D is undetermined. V shed 0 bases and J shed 0 bases, with 4 bases lying between them. The germline CDR1 and CDR2 sequences are LNHNV and YYDKDF (reference sequence). The CDR3 extends over 14 amino acids. The CDR3 DNA is TGTGCCACCAGCAGAGAAACTAGCACAGATACGCAGTATTTT. Translated, it gives CATSRETSTDTQYF.

Comment on this clonotype: Mismatch with germline at one junction end may stem from a read error. This chain connects TRBV30 to TRBJ2-2; possibly TRBD1 or TRBD2 for D (6 bases each). The CDR3 totals 16 residues. Germline V gene data show CDR1 as GTSNPN and CDR2 as SVGIG (reference sequence). In nucleotides, the CDR3 is TGTGCCTGGAGTAGAGCGGTTGAGTGGGACACCGGGGGGCTGTTTTTT. This encodes CAWSRAVEWDTGGLFF.

This clonotype is a singleton in its sample. This may stem from a read error, because a much larger clone lies one nucleotide away. The chain uses TRBV6-2 or TRBV6-3 and TRBJ2-5, with 7 bases identical to TRBD1. The CDR3 length is 15 residues. Trimming cost V 5 bases and J 5 bases; bases outside gene matches: 11. CDR1 is MNHEY, CDR2 SVGEGT, per germline. The DNA for the CDR3 is TGTGCCAGCAGTCTAACCAGGACAGGCGCGGAGACCCAGTACTTC. Translating it yields CASSLTRTGAETQYF.

There are many counts of this clonotype. The rearrangement joins TRBV7-9 to TRBJ2-6; the D gene is possibly TRBD1 (6 bases). V dropped 5 bases and J dropped 0 bases, with 11 bases sitting between them. The length of the CDR3 is 16 residues. Per germline, CDR1 SEHNR and CDR2 FQNEAQ (reference sequence). CDR3 sequence (DNA): TGTGCCAGCAGCCTCGGGACACCCTCTGGGGCCAACGTCCTGACTTTC. Its translation is CASSLGTPSGANVLTF.

This clonotype was seen repeatedly, ten times or more. This rearrangement joins TRBV4-1 to TRBJ2-1, with D possibly TRBD2 on 6 matching bases. The CDR3 consists of 14 residues. CDR1 MGHRA and CDR2 YSYEKL come from the germline V gene. Between the trimmed V and J ends, which lost 3 bases and 10 bases, there was a span of 16 bases. CDR3 sequence (DNA): TGCGCCAGCAGCCAGGCGGCGGCGGGGATGGAGCAGTTCTTC. Protein: CASSQAAAGMEQFF.

In regard to this clonotype: A much larger clone differs by one base, so this may be a read error. The J gene is TRBJ2-1, the V gene TRBV19; 11 nucleotides align to TRBD2. The trim removed 5 bases at V and 8 bases at J, leaving 11 bases unmatched. Per the germline V gene, CDR1 is LNHDA and CDR2 is SQIVND (reference sequence). This CDR3 is 16 amino acids long. The CDR3 nucleotides are TGTGCCAGTAGTGGGAGGACTAGCGGGTCATACGATGAGCAGTTCTTC. Translating gives CASSGRTSGSYDEQFF. The whole variable domain, remainder taken from reference TRBV19 and TRBJ2-1, is DGGITQSPKYLFRKEGQNVTLSCEQNLNHDAMYWYRQDPGQGLRLIYYSQIVNDFQKGDIAEGYSVSREKKESFPLTVTSAQKNPTAFYLCASSGRTSGSYDEQFFGPGTRLTVL.

There are many counts of this clonotype. This chain links TRBV7-7 with TRBJ2-2; D tentatively fits TRBD1 or TRBD2 (5 bases each). Looked up from germline, CDR1 is SSHAT and CDR2 is FNYEAQ (reference sequence). The CDR3 is 13 amino acids. Between the trimmed V and J ends, which lost 3 bases and 6 bases, there was a span of 8 bases. The CDR3 loop reads CASSLGEAGELFF. CDR3 DNA sequence: TGTGCCAGCAGCTTGGGGGAAGCCGGGGAGCTGTTTTTT.

This clonotype came up many times. In DNA form, the CDR3 reads TGCAGTGCTTACCCATCGGGACCCGGGGAGACCCAGTACTTC. This sequence encodes CSAYPSGPGETQYF. The rearrangement uses TRBV20-1 and TRBJ2-5; D possibly uses TRBD1 or TRBD2 (5 bases each). V shed 5 bases and J shed 5 bases, with 18 bases lying between them. The germline CDR1 and CDR2 sequences are DFQATT and SNEGSKA (reference sequence). This CDR3 spans 14 amino acids.

The gene calls are TRBV27 and TRBJ1-5; TRBD1 matches 9 bases. The germline V gene encodes CDR1 MNHEY and CDR2 SMNVEV (reference sequence). This CDR3 has 15 amino acids. The junction had 12 bases not matched to a gene; V was cut back by 5 bases and J by 10 bases. The CDR3 DNA follows: TGTGCCAGCAGTCCAACGACAGGGGGAGGAGTACCCCAGCATTTT. This codes for CASSPTTGGGVPQHF.

This clonotype came up many times. The chain joins TRBV19 to TRBJ1-2; TRBD1 matches 9 bases. CDR1 is LNHDA, CDR2 SQIVND, per germline (reference sequence). This CDR3 is built from 12 residues. V shed 11 bases, J shed 4 bases, and the junction held 5 bases outside the gene matches. CDR3 sequence reads: CAAGGQGYGYTF. The DNA of the CDR3 is TGTGCCGCTGGGGGACAGGGCTATGGCTACACCTTC.

A remark on this clonotype: At one boundary the junction diverges from the germline segment, which might be a read error. This chain joins TRBV27 and TRBJ2-5; 16 bases match TRBD2. From germline, CDR1 is MNHEY and CDR2 SMNVEV (reference sequence). This CDR3 spans 19 amino acids. The CDR3 DNA reads as TGTGCCAGCAGTTCCATCGGGACTAGCGGGAGGGCGGTGAGAGAGACCCAGTCCTTC. It is translated as CASSSIGTSGRAVRETQSF.

This clonotype was observed a few times. The J gene is TRBJ2-5, the V gene TRBV14; D gene uncertain. V dropped 1 base and J dropped 0 bases, with 6 bases sitting between them. The CDR3 is 14 residues long. Germline V CDR1 and CDR2: SGHDN, FVKESK. The CDR3: CASSQGVNQETQYF. CDR3 nucleotide sequence: TGTGCCAGCAGCCAAGGAGTCAACCAAGAGACCCAGTACTTC.